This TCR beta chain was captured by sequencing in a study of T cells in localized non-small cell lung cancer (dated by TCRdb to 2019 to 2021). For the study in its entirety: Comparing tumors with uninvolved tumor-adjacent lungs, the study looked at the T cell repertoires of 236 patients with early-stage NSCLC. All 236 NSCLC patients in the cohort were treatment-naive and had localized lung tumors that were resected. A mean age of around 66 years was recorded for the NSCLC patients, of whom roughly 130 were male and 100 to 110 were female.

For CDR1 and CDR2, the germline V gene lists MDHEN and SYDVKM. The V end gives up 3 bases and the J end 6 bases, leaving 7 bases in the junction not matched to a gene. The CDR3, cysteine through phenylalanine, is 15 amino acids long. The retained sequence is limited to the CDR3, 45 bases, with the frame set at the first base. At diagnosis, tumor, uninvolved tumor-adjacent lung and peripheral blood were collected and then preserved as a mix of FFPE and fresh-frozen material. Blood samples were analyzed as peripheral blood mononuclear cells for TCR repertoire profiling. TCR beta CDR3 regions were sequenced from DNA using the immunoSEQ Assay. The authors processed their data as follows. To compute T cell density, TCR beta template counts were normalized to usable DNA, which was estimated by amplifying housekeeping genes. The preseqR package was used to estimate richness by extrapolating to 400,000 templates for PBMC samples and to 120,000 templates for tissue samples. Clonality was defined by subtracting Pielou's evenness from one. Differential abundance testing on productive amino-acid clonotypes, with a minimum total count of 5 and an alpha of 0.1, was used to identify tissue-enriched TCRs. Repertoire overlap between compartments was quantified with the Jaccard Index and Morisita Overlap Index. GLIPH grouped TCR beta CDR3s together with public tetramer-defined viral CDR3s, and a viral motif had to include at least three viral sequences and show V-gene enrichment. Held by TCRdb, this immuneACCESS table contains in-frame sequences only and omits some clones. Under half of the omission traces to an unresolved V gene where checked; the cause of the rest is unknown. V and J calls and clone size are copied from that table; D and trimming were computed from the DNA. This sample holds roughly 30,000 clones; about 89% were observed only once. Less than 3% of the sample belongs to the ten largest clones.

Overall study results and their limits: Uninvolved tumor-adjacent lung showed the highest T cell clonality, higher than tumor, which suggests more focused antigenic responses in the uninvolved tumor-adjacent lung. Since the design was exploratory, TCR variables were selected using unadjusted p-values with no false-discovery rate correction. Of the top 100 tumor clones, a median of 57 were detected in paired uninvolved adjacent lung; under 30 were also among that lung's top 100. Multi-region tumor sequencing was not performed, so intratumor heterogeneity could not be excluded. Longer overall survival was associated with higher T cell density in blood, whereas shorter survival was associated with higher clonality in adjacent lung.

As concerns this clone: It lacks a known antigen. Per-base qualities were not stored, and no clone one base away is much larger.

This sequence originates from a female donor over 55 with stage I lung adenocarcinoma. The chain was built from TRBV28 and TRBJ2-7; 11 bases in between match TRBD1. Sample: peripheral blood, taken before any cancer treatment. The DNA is TGTGCCAGCAGTTTCCAAAGGACAGGGGGCGGCGAGCAGTACTTC. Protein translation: CASSFQRTGGGEQYF.